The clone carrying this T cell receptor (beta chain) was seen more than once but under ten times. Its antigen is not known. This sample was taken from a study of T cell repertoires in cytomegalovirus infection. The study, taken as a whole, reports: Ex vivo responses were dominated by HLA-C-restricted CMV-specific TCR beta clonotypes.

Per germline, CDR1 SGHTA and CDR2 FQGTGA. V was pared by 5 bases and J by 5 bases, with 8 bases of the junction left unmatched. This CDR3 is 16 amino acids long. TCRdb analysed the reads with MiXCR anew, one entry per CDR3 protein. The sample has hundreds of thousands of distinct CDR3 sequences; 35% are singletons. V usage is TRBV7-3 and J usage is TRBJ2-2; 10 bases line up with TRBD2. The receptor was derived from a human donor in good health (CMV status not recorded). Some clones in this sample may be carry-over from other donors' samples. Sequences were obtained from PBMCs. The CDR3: CASSPTGTSVTGELFF. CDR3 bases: TGTGCCAGCAGCCCGACCGGGACTAGCGTGACCGGGGAGCTGTTTTTT.